This T cell receptor (beta chain) was retrieved from a study of blood T cell repertoires in COVID-19. On the study more broadly: Researchers got acute and convalescent COVID-19 samples from the United States, Italy and Spain. Sources were T cells, B-cell-depleted T cells, or PBMCs; the material itself was cDNA or gDNA.

In the authors' methods: Using reference gene primer amplification, nucleated cell counts were estimated. Sequencing used immunoSEQ multiplex PCR; TCRdb keeps in-frame clones, though not all of them. V, J and clone size were drawn from that table, and D and trimming were deduced from the DNA. This sample carries over 200,000 clones, about 87% of them seen once, and the ten largest clones take 2% to 3%. As for this clone: The same CDR3 arises from other DNA sequences in this sample as well.

The CDR3 extends over 13 amino acids. V gave up 6 bases and J gave up 0 bases, with 6 bases separating them. The germline V gene has CDR1 KGHSH and CDR2 LQKENI. The sequenced sample consisted of peripheral blood. The chain combines TRBV18 with TRBJ1-5, with unresolved D. The sequence came from a young man with COVID-19, enrolled during active disease. This CDR3 reads CASSPNSNQPQHF. Here the CDR3 DNA reads TGTGCCAGCTCTCCCAATAGCAATCAGCCCCAGCATTTT.